Presented here are 9 T cell receptor beta chains from one specimen sequenced in a study of neurological immune-mediated disorders. TCRdb re-called the 5' RACE reads with MiXCR, one entry per CDR3 protein. In the table there are approximately 48,000 distinct CDR3 sequences, about 9.4% of which are singletons. Sequenced material: PBMCs. These receptor sequences come from a man in his 70s with HTLV-1-associated myelopathy (HAM/TSP).

This clonotype was detected ten times or more. CDR3 in DNA: TGTGCCAGCGGATGTAGCGGGGGTTATACCGGGGAGCTGTTTTTT. This sequence encodes CASGCSGGYTGELFF. The rearrangement links TRBV6-7 to TRBJ2-2; 9 positions match TRBD2. TRBV6-7 is an open reading frame, and its role is uncertain. The V and J ends lost 8 bases and 5 bases, in that order; junction bases with no gene match: 9. The CDR3 consists of 15 residues.

This clonotype was seen ten or more times. This chain joins TRBV7-8 and TRBJ2-1; D is unresolved. The CDR3 spans 16 residues. From germline, CDR1 is SGHVS and CDR2 FQNEAQ. V shed 8 bases and J shed 2 bases, with 19 bases lying between them. The chain's CDR3 is CASGLTGPRAYNEQFF. The DNA for the CDR3 is TGTGCCAGCGGTCTAACCGGGCCCCGGGCCTACAATGAGCAGTTCTTC.

The chain is built from TRBV6-4 and TRBJ2-7; D may correspond to TRBD1 or TRBD2 (6 bases each). The CDR3 is made up of 14 amino acids. The germline V gene encodes CDR1 MRHNA and CDR2 SNTAGT. The germline V and J ends were trimmed by 8 bases and 0 bases, with 14 bases remaining between them. In DNA, the CDR3 is TGTGCCAGCGGGGGACTGGACAGCTCCTACGAGCAGTACTTC. This translates into CASGGLDSSYEQYF.

This clonotype was seen ten or more times. This rearrangement joins TRBV5-1 to TRBJ2-7, with 9 bases aligning to TRBD1. Unmatched junction bases numbered 17, after V lost 7 bases and J lost 3 bases. Germline CDR1 is SGHRS and CDR2 is YFSETQ. The CDR3 loop spans 17 amino acids. The CDR3 bases are TGCGCCAGCCTGGGAAACGTTAGACAGGGGGGAGTCTACGAGCAGTACTTC. It encodes CASLGNVRQGGVYEQYF. Using reference TRBV5-1 and TRBJ2-7 for the parts outside the CDR3, the full variable domain is KAGVTQTPRYLIKTRGQQVTLSCSPISGHRSVSWYQQTPGQGLQFLFEYFSETQRNKGNFPGRFSGRQFSNSRSEMNVSTLELGDSALYLCASLGNVRQGGVYEQYFGPGTRLTVT.

Many counts were recorded for this clonotype. This chain joins TRBV7-2 and TRBJ2-5; D is unclear. The CDR3 length is 12 residues. The germline V gene has CDR1 SGHTA and CDR2 FQGNSA. V gave up 4 bases and J gave up 5 bases, with 8 bases separating them. The CDR3 coding sequence is TGTGCCAGCAGCTCAACTTGGGAGACCCAGTACTTC. This translates into CASSSTWETQYF.

This clonotype was recorded at least ten times. J is TRBJ2-7 and V is TRBV7-2; D gene ambiguous. V was cut by 2 bases and J by 3 bases, with 11 bases left in between. Germline V CDR1 and CDR2: SGHTA, FQGNSA. The CDR3 runs to 14 residues. DNA for the CDR3: TGTGCCAGCAGCTTAATGGGGTCCAACTACGAGCAGTACTTC. Residues: CASSLMGSNYEQYF.

This clonotype showed up many times. This sequence joins TRBV20-1 and TRBJ2-7, with 9 bases fitting TRBD1. The V segment lost 3 bases and the J segment 3 bases; nucleotides outside the gene matches: 3. The germline V gene encodes CDR1 DFQATT and CDR2 SNEGSKA (reference sequence). The CDR3 loop spans 13 amino acids. The CDR3 DNA reads TGCAGTGCTAGGACAGGGGGAAACTACGAGCAGTACTTC. It is translated as CSARTGGNYEQYF.

With regard to this clonotype: The DNA is omitted, as the CDR3 cannot be located on it reliably, and the CDR3 follows TCRdb's listing. The chain is built from TRBV7-6 and TRBJ2-7; the D call of TRBD1 is as the table states it, not checked on the DNA. The CDR3 contains 20 residues when both ends are counted. The germline V gene encodes CDR1 SGHVS and CDR2 FNYEAQ. CDR3 in amino acids: CASSIYLCSVGTGNSYEQYF.

Details on this clonotype: This may be a read error, as it is one base from a much larger clone. The V and J genes are TRBV18 and TRBJ2-3; tentative D call: TRBD1 (5 bases). The germline gives CDR1 KGHSH, CDR2 LQKENI. CDR3 length: 14 residues. The CDR3 reads CVSSPSQGPDTQYF. DNA of the CDR3: TGTGTCAGCTCACCGTCCCAGGGCCCAGATACGCAGTATTTT.